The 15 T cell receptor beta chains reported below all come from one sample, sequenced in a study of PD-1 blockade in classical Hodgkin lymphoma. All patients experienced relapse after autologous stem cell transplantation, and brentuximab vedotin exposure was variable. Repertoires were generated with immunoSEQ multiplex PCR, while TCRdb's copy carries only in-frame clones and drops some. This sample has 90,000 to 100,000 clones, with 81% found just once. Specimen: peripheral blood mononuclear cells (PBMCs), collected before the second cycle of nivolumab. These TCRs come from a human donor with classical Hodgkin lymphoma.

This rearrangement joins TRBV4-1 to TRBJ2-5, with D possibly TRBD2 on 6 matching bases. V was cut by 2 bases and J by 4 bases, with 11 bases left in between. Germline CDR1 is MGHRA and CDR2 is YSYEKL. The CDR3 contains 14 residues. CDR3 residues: CASSQSTRGETQYF. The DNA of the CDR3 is TGCGCCAGCAGCCAATCGACTAGAGGAGAGACCCAGTACTTC.

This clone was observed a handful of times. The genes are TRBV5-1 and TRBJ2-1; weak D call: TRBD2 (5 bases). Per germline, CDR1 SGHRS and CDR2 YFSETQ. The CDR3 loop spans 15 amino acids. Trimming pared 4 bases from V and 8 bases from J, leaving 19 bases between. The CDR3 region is CASSPTTKLGHEQFF. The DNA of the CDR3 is TGCGCCAGCAGCCCAACCACAAAACTAGGGCATGAGCAGTTCTTC.

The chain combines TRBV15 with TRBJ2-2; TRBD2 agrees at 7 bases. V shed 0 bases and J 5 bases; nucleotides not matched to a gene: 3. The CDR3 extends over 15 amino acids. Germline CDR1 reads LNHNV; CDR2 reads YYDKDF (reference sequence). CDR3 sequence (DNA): TGTGCCACCAGCAGAGATCTAGCGGATACCGGGGAGCTGTTTTTT. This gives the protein CATSRDLADTGELFF.

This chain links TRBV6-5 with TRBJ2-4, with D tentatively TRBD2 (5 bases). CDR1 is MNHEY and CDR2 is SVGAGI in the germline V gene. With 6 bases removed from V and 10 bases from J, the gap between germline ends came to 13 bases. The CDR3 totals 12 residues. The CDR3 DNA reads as TGTGCCAGCAGCTTAGCAGGAGGTATTCAGTACTTC. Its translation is CASSLAGGIQYF.

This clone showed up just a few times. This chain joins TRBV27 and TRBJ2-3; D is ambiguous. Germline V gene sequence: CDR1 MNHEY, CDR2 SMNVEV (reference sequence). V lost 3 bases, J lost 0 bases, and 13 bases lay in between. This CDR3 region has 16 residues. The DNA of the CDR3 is TGTGCCAGCAGTTTCCTGGCGCTTTCTAGCACAGATACGCAGTATTTT. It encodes CASSFLALSSTDTQYF.

CDR3 amino acids: CASSPGGLGTIYF. CDR3 coding DNA: TGCGCCAGCAGCCCCGGAGGCTTGGGCACCATATATTTT. The V and J genes are TRBV4-1 and TRBJ1-3; no definite D call. The germline CDR1 and CDR2 sequences are MGHRA and YSYEKL. V was cut by 4 bases and J by 9 bases, with 13 bases left in between. The CDR3 runs to 13 residues.

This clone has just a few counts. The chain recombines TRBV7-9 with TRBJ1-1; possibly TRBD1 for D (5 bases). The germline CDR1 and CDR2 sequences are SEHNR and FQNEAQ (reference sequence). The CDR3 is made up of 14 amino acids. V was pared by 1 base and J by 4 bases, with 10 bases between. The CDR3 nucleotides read TGTGCCAGCAGCTTAGAAGGCAGGGTCACTGAAGCTTTCTTT. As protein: CASSLEGRVTEAFF.

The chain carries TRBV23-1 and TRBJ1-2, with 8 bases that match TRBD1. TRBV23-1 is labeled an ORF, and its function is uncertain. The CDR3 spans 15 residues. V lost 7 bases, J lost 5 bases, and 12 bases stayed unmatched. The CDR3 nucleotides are TGCGCCAGCACTCTCAAGAGACAGGGGTCATATGGCTACACCTTC. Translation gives CASTLKRQGSYGYTF.

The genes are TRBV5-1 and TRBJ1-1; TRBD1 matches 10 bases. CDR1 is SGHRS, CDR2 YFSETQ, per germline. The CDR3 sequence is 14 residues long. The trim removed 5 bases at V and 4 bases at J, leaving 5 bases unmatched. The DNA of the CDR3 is TGCGCCAGCAGTTCGGGACAGGGGTCCACTGAAGCTTTCTTT. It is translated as CASSSGQGSTEAFF.

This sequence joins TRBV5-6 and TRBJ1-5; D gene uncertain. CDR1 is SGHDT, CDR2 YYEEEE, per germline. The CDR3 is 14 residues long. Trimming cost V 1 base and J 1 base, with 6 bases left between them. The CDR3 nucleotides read TGTGCCAGCAGCTTGTTGAGGAGCAATCAGCCCCAGCATTTT. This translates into CASSLLRSNQPQHF.

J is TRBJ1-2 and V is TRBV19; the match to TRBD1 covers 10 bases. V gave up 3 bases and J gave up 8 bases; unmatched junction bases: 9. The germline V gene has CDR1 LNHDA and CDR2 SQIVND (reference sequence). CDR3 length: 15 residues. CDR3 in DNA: TGTGCCAGTAGTATCGGTTGGGACAGGGGTGACGGCTACACCTTC. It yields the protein CASSIGWDRGDGYTF.

The CDR3 spells CASTPGWAYEQYF. The CDR3 bases are TGTGCCAGCACCCCAGGGTGGGCCTACGAGCAGTACTTC. The gene calls are TRBV6-6 and TRBJ2-7; a possible D gene is TRBD1 (5 bases). Trimming took off 7 bases at V and 2 bases at J, with 12 bases between the two ends. The CDR3 extends over 13 amino acids. Germline CDR1 is MNHNY and CDR2 is SVGAGI (reference sequence).

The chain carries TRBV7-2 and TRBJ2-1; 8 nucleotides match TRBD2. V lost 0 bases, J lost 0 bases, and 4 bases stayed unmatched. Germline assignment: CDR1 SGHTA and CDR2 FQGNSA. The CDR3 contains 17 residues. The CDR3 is CASSLAVGTSSYNEQFF. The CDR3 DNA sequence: TGTGCCAGCAGCTTAGCGGTGGGGACTAGCTCCTACAATGAGCAGTTCTTC.

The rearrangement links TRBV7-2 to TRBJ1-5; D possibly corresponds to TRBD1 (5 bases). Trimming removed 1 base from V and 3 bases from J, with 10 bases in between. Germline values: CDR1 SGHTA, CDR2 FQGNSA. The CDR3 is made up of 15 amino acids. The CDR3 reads CASSLDAGLNQPQHF. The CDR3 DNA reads TGTGCCAGCAGCTTAGACGCGGGGCTCAATCAGCCCCAGCATTTT.

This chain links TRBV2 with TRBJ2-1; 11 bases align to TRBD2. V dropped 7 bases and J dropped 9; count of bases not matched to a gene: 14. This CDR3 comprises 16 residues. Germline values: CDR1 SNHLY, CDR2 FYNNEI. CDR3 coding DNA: TGTGCCAGCACCTTCGTTGGGGGGACTAGCGGATCTGAGCAGTTCTTC. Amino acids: CASTFVGGTSGSEQFF.